The rows below give T cell receptor beta chains drawn from one sample of a study. MiXCR, run by TCRdb on the RT-PCR reads, gives a single entry per CDR3 protein. The sample records about 700,000 distinct CDR3 sequences, 11% to 15% being singletons. Sequencing was performed on memory CD4+ T cells from blood. The source of these receptors is a female donor in good health, serving as a healthy control. Each CDR3 is given with its conserved first and last residue. The order of the fields is clone size, D gene, J gene, V gene, CDR3 DNA, CDR3 protein. The D gene is left open where the match is weak. Rows give clone size only sometimes, using once, few, many, or a class for an expanded clone.

size: few
D: .
J: TRBJ2-4
V: TRBV28
DNA: TGTGCCAGCAGTTTAGGAGGGCCCAACATTCAGTACTTC
CDR3: CASSLGGPNIQYF

size: few
D: .
J: TRBJ1-6
V: TRBV7-2
DNA: TGTGCCAGCAGCTTAACCCAGCCAGGGAGTTCACCCCTCCACTTT
CDR3: CASSLTQPGSSPLHF

size: many
D: .
J: TRBJ2-7
V: TRBV4-1
DNA: TGCGCCAGCAGCCAAGATTATGGCCGCGAGCAGTACTTC
CDR3: CASSQDYGREQYF

size: .
D: .
J: TRBJ2-3
V: TRBV7-3
DNA: TGTGCCAGCACCGTTGGGGGGCATGCAGATACGCAGTATTTT
CDR3: CASTVGGHADTQYF

size: .
D: .
J: TRBJ2-3
V: TRBV20-1
DNA: TGCAGTGCTCGGGACACCGGCGCCCTCACAGATACGCAGTATTTT
CDR3: CSARDTGALTDTQYF

size: .
D: TRBD1
J: TRBJ1-6
V: TRBV7-2
DNA: TGTGCCAGCAGCGAAACAGGGGGGAATTCACCCCTCCACTTT
CDR3: CASSETGGNSPLHF

size: many
D: .
J: TRBJ1-1
V: TRBV25-1
DNA: TGTGCCAGCAGTGCCTGGGGTGCTGAAGCTTTCTTT
CDR3: CASSAWGAEAFF

size: .
D: .
J: TRBJ2-2
V: TRBV6-5
DNA: TGTGCCAGCAGAAAGGGGGACACTTCGAACACCGGGGAGCTGTTTTTT
CDR3: CASRKGDTSNTGELFF

size: few
D: .
J: TRBJ2-1
V: TRBV28
DNA: TGTGCCAGCAGTGGTAGCTTGAGCTCCTACAATGAGCAGTTCTTC
CDR3: CASSGSLSSYNEQFF

size: few
D: .
J: TRBJ1-3
V: TRBV7-9
DNA: TGTGCCAGCAGCTTAGCAGGGTTGACTGGAAACACCATATATTTT
CDR3: CASSLAGLTGNTIYF

size: .
D: .
J: TRBJ2-7
V: TRBV24-1
DNA: TGTGCCACCAGTGGGGGTATAGAACCGGAGCAGTACTTC
CDR3: CATSGGIEPEQYF

size: .
D: .
J: TRBJ1-1
V: TRBV7-3
DNA: TGTGCCAGCAGCACCCAGGAAGGGGGGGCGCAGGGAGACACTGAAGCTTTCTTT
CDR3: CASSTQEGGAQGDTEAFF

size: .
D: .
J: TRBJ1-4
V: TRBV24-1
DNA: TGTGCCACCAGTGTGGGTAGCGATGAAAAACTGTTTTTT
CDR3: CATSVGSDEKLFF

size: .
D: TRBD1
J: TRBJ2-1
V: TRBV11-3
DNA: TGTGCCAGCAGCGGACAGGGCGGTGAGCAGTTCTTC
CDR3: CASSGQGGEQFF

size: .
D: .
J: TRBJ1-5
V: TRBV20-1
DNA: TGCAGTGCTAGTCGATACAGCTCGAAACAGCCCCAGCATTTT
CDR3: CSASRYSSKQPQHF

size: .
D: TRBD2
J: TRBJ2-7
V: TRBV3-1
DNA: TGTGCCAGCAGCCACCTAGCGGGTACGGACGAGCAGTACTTC
CDR3: CASSHLAGTDEQYF

size: .
D: TRBD2
J: TRBJ2-3
V: TRBV7-2
DNA: TGTGCCAGCAGCCGGATTCCAGCGGGGACAGATACGCAGTATTTT
CDR3: CASSRIPAGTDTQYF

size: .
D: .
J: TRBJ2-7
V: TRBV5-1
DNA: TGCGCCAGCAGCTTGGGGGACTTCTCCTACGAGCAGTACTTC
CDR3: CASSLGDFSYEQYF

size: .
D: .
J: TRBJ2-3
V: TRBV20-1
DNA: TGCAGTGCTAGAGATTCCGGGATCCCAGATACGCAGTATTTT
CDR3: CSARDSGIPDTQYF

size: few
D: TRBD1
J: TRBJ1-1
V: TRBV9
DNA: TGTGCCAGCAGCACCCAGGGACAGGGGGCGACTGAAGCTTTCTTT
CDR3: CASSTQGQGATEAFF

size: .
D: TRBD1
J: TRBJ1-4
V: TRBV5-1
DNA: TGCGCCAGCAGCCCGGAGGCCGGGACAGGGAATGAAAAACTGTTTTTT
CDR3: CASSPEAGTGNEKLFF

size: many
D: TRBD1
J: TRBJ1-2
V: TRBV6-5
DNA: TGTGCCAGCAGTCGGGACAGTAACTATGGCTACACCTTC
CDR3: CASSRDSNYGYTF

size: .
D: .
J: TRBJ2-5
V: TRBV7-2
DNA: TGTGCCAGCAGCTTAGCCGGGAGGACCCAGTACTTC
CDR3: CASSLAGRTQYF

size: .
D: TRBD2
J: TRBJ2-1
V: TRBV20-1
DNA: TGCAGTGCTAGAAGGACTAGCAGTATGAATGAGCAGTTCTTC
CDR3: CSARRTSSMNEQFF

size: many
D: TRBD2
J: TRBJ2-5
V: TRBV20-1
DNA: TGCAGTGCTAGAGTTACGTCTAGCGGGAGCAGGGAGACCCAGTACTTC
CDR3: CSARVTSSGSRETQYF

size: few
D: .
J: TRBJ1-5
V: TRBV20-1
DNA: TGCAGTGCCCTAGATCGGGAACAGCCCCAGCATTTT
CDR3: CSALDREQPQHF

size: few
D: .
J: TRBJ2-1
V: TRBV25-1
DNA: TGTGCCAGCAGTGATCTGCGGGGAGAGCAGTTCTTC
CDR3: CASSDLRGEQFF

size: many
D: .
J: TRBJ2-5
V: TRBV6-1
DNA: TGTGCCAGCCAAGAGGGGACCGTGGGGACCCAGTACTTC
CDR3: CASQEGTVGTQYF

size: .
D: TRBD1
J: TRBJ1-5
V: TRBV10-2
DNA: TGCGCCAGCAGTGAAAGGGCCAGGGGGCGAGGTCAGCCCCAGCATTTT
CDR3: CASSERARGRGQPQHF